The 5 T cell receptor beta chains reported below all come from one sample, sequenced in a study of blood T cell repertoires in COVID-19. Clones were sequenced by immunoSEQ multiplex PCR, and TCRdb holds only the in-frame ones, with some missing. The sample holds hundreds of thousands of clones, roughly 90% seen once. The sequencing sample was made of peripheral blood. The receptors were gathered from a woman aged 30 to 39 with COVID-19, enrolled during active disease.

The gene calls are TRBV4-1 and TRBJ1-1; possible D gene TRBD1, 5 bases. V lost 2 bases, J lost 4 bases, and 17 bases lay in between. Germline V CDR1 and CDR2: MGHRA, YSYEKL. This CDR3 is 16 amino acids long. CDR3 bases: TGCGCCAGCAGCCAAACCCCTTTGGCAGGGCCCACTGAAGCTTTCTTT. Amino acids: CASSQTPLAGPTEAFF.

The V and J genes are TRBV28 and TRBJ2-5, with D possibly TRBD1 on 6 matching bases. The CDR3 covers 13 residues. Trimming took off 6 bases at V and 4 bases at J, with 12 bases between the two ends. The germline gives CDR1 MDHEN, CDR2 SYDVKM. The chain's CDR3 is CASRRQDRETQYF. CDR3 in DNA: TGTGCCAGCAGACGACAGGACAGAGAGACCCAGTACTTC.

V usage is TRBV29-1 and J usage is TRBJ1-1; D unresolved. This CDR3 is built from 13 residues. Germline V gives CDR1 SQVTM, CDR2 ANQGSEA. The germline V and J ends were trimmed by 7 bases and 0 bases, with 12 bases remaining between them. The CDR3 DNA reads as TGCAGCGCTGGACTGACTATGAACACTGAAGCTTTCTTT. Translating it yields CSAGLTMNTEAFF. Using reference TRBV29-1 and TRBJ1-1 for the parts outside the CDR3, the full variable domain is SAVISQKPSRDICQRGTSLTIQCQVDSQVTMMFWYRQQPGQSLTLIATANQGSEATYESGFVIDKFPISRPNLTFSTLTVSNMSPEDSSIYLCSAGLTMNTEAFFGQGTRLTVV.

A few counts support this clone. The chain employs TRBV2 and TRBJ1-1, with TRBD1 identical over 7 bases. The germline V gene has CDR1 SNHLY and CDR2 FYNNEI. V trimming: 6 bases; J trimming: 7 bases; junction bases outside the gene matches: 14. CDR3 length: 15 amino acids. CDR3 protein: CASRRDSQKSGEAFF. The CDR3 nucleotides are TGTGCCAGCAGGCGGGACAGCCAAAAGAGTGGTGAAGCTTTCTTT.

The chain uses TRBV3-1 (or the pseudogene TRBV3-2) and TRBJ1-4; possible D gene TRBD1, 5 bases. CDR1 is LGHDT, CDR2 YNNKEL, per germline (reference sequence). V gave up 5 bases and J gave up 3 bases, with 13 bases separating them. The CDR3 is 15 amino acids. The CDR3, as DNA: TGTGCCAGCAGCTTCCAGGGTGGGGCTAATGAAAAACTGTTTTTT. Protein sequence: CASSFQGGANEKLFF.